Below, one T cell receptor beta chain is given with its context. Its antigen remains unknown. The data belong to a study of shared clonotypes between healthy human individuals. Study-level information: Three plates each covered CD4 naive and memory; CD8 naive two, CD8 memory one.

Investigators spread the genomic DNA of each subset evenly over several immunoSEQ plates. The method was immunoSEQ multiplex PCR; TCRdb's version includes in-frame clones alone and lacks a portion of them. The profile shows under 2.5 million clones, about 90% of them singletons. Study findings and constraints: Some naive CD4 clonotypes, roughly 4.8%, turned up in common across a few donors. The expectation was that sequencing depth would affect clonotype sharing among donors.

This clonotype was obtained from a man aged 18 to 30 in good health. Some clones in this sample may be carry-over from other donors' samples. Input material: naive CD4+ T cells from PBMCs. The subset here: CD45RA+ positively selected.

CDR3 DNA: TGTGCCAGCAGCCGGAATAGACTAGCGGGGGGGAGCACAGATACGCAGTATTTT. Translated: CASSRNRLAGGSTDTQYF. This chain uses TRBV11-2 with TRBJ2-3, with 14 bases identical to TRBD2. The length of the CDR3 is 18 residues. With 5 bases clipped from V and 0 bases from J, the junction kept 7 bases outside the gene matches. The V gene's germline CDR1 is SGHAT and CDR2 FQNNGV.